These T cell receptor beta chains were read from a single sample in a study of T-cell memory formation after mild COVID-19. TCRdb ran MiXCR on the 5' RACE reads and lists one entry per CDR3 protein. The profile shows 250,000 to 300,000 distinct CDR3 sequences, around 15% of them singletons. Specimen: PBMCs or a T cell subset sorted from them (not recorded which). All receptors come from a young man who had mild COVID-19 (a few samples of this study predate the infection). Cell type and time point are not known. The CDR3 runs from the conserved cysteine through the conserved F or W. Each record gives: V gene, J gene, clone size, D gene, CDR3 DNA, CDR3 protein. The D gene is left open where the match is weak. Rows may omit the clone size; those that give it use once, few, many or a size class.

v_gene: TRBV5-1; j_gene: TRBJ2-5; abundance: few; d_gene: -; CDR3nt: TGCGCCAGCAGCTTGGGAGACTACACCCAGGAGACCCAGTACTTC; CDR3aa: CASSLGDYTQETQYF
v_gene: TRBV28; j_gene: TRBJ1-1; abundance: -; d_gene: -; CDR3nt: TGTGCCAGCAGCCCATTGGAGACTGAAGCTTTCTTT; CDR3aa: CASSPLETEAFF
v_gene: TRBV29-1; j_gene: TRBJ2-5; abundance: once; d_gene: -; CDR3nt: TGCAGCGTGGCGGACGGCAAAGAGACCCAGTACTTC; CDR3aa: CSVADGKETQYF
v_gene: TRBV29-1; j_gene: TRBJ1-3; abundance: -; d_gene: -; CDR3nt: TGCAGCGTTGAAGGGGTGCCAGGGGCTGGAAACACCATATATTTT; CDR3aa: CSVEGVPGAGNTIYF
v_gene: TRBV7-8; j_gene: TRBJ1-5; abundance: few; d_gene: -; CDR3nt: TGTGCCAGCAGCTTAAGGGTCTCGGGTAGCAATCAGCCCCAGCATTTT; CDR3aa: CASSLRVSGSNQPQHF
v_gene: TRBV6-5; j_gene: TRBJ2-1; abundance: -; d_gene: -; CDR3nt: TGTGCCAGCAAGAACAGGGTTATCGGTGAGCAGTTCTTC; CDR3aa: CASKNRVIGEQFF
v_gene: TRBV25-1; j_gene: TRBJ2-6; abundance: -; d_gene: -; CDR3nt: TGTGCCAGCCGCGGGATCTCTGGGGCCAACGTCCTGACTTTC; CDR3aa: CASRGISGANVLTF
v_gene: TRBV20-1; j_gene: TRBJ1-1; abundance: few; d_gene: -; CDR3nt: TGCAGTGCTAGAGTCGGAGCTATGAACACTGAAGCTTTCTTT; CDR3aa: CSARVGAMNTEAFF
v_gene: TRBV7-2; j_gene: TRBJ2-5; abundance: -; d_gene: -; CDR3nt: TGTGCCAGCAGCGATTTGGGGGCGGGGGAAGAGACCCAGTACTTC; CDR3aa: CASSDLGAGEETQYF
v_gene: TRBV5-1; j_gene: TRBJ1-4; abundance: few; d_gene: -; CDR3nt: TGCGCCAGCAGCTTGGTATCAACAGGGAGCGAAAAACTGTTTTTT; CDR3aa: CASSLVSTGSEKLFF
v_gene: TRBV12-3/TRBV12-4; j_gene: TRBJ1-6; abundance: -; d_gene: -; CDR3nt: TGTGCCAGCAGTCCCTCAGGGGCCCCCTATAATTCACCCCTCCACTTT; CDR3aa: CASSPSGAPYNSPLHF
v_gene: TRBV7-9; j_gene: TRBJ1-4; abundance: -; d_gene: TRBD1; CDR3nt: TGTGCCAGCAGCGATAGAGCCGGGACAGGGTATGAAAAACTGTTTTTT; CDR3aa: CASSDRAGTGYEKLFF
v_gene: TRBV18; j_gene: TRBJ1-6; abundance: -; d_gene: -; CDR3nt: TGTGCCAGCTCACCACCGACATTACGGGTTGATTCACCCCTCCACTTT; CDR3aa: CASSPPTLRVDSPLHF